The clone carrying this T cell receptor (beta chain) has a count of ten or more. Antigen: not known. RNA transcripts yielded amplified TCR beta CDR3 regions. Amplification began with first-round RT-PCR using HTBI primers, then second-round multiplex PCR was performed. From the multiplex PCR reads, TCRdb called clonotypes with MiXCR, one entry per CDR3 protein. The sample has roughly 400,000 distinct CDR3 sequences; around 18% are singletons. After removal of 1 base from V and 6 bases from J, the junction contained 8 bases not matched to a gene. The CDR3 has 15 amino acids. From germline, CDR1 is SGHRS and CDR2 YFSETQ. Fresh peripheral blood, about 9.3 ml, was the PBMC source. This entry comes from a study of Graves' ophthalmopathy and Graves' hyperthyroidism. Findings and limits, study-wide: Detected in blood as well were most expanded thyroid clonotypes with frequency above 0.001. Predictions made by the model for ophthalmopathy progression reached 65% to 71% sensitivity and about 72% specificity.

The source material was peripheral blood. The chain joins TRBV5-1 to TRBJ2-7; 9 nucleotides line up with TRBD1. The receptor's source is a woman aged 18-35 years with Graves' ophthalmopathy. The CDR3 sequence is CASSLPGQGRSEQYF. The DNA of the CDR3 is TGCGCCAGCAGCTTGCCTGGACAGGGGAGGTCCGAGCAGTACTTC. The full variable domain, completed using reference TRBV5-1 and TRBJ2-7, is KAGVTQTPRYLIKTRGQQVTLSCSPISGHRSVSWYQQTPGQGLQFLFEYFSETQRNKGNFPGRFSGRQFSNSRSEMNVSTLELGDSALYLCASSLPGQGRSEQYFGPGTRLTVT.